The source of this TCR beta chain is a study of CD8+CD57+ T cells in acquired aplastic anemia. Study-wide context: Average DNA yield from sorted CD4+ and CD8+ cells was roughly 3 ug. Some 10 million reads were obtained on average for healthy donor CD4+ cells.

TCR beta VDJ and CDR3 profiling used genomic DNA as template. From the reads, TCRdb called clonotypes with MiXCR, one entry per CDR3 protein. The sample shows more than 150,000 distinct CDR3 sequences, around 45% of them seen only once. The ends were cut back, 7 bases at V and 0 bases at J, with 10 bases in the middle. The length of the CDR3 is 13 residues. The germline CDR1 and CDR2 sequences are SNHLY and FYNNEI. The material sequenced was sorted CD4+, CD8+, or CD8+CD57+ T cells (not recorded which) from PBMCs. This receptor was taken from a human donor in good health. The chain is built from TRBV2 and TRBJ2-7; D is uncertain. The CDR3 nucleotides are TGTGCCAGCACCGACCTGCCCTCCTACGAGCAGTACTTC. This codes for CASTDLPSYEQYF.